This T cell receptor (beta chain) was recorded in a study of T cell responses to AZD1222 COVID-19 vaccine. CDR3 size: 14 residues. CDR1 MNHNS and CDR2 SASEGT come from the germline V gene. V lost 1 base, J lost 7 bases, and 10 bases lay in between. Repertoires were generated with immunoSEQ multiplex PCR, while TCRdb's copy carries only in-frame clones and drops some. The profile covers about 180,000 clones, with approximately 90% appearing a single time and approximately 2.5% taken by the ten largest. Points from the study as a whole: Variant regions that are unmutated are reportedly the target of nearly half of spike-specific TCRs.

To note about this clone: Its antigen is not identified.

This TCR came from an adult in good health. Specimen: peripheral blood, collected on day 0 of AZD1222 vaccination. This rearrangement joins TRBV6-1 to TRBJ2-2, with a weak D call TRBD2 (5 bases). The DNA for the CDR3 is TGTGCCAGCAGTGAAGGCCTAGCCGGCGGGGAGCTGTTTTTT. This sequence encodes CASSEGLAGGELFF.